This T cell receptor (beta chain) was identified in a study of cytomegalovirus exposure and HLA in healthy donors. Whole-study findings and limits: As a later analysis revealed, most CMV-associated TCR beta chains appeared HLA-restricted. Previously analyzed data showed that most TCR beta V segments were productive at a frequency of about 87% or about 30%. Reports state that TCR beta sequences accurately predicted most subjects' HLA-A and HLA-B alleles.

The CDR3 extends over 14 amino acids. The V gene's germline CDR1 is SGHRS and CDR2 YFSETQ. V was pared by 0 bases and J by 5 bases, with 9 bases between. With 60 Vbeta and 13 Jbeta primers, the PCR was carried out. Generated by immunoSEQ multiplex PCR, the TCRdb table keeps only in-frame clones and is missing some. The data contain about 170,000 clones, 75% to 90% of them singletons. About this clone itself: Its antigen is undetermined.

The TCR was taken from a woman between 50 and 59 years old in good health and CMV-seropositive. The sequencing input was PBMCs. The V gene is TRBV5-1, the J gene TRBJ2-1; a possible D gene is TRBD2 (5 bases). The CDR3 DNA sequence: TGCGCCAGCAGCTTGGGGACTGTAAACAATGAGCAGTTCTTC. Translating gives CASSLGTVNNEQFF.